The clone carrying this TCR beta chain came up many times. The source of the sample is a study of immune characterization of retroperitoneal liposarcoma. The germline V gene has CDR1 MNHNS and CDR2 SASEGT. V trimming: 5 bases; J trimming: 1 base; junction bases outside the gene matches: 4. CDR3 size: 15 residues. TCRdb redid the calling of the PCR reads with MiXCR, one entry per CDR3 protein. The table shows about 10,000 distinct CDR3 sequences, with 25% to 30% occurring only once. The chain employs TRBV6-1 and TRBJ2-7; 11 bases align to TRBD2. The sequence was obtained from a female donor with retroperitoneal liposarcoma. The sample taken for sequencing was tumor tissue. The CDR3 DNA follows: TGTGCCAGCAGTTCGGGACTAGCGGCGTCCTACGAGCAGTACTTC. As protein: CASSSGLAASYEQYF.